These 18 T cell receptor beta chains were sequenced from one sample in a study of blood T cell repertoires in COVID-19. Clones were sequenced by immunoSEQ multiplex PCR, and TCRdb holds only the in-frame ones, with some missing. The table has nearly 90,000 clones, 88% seen once; the top ten hold 11%. The source material was peripheral blood. The receptors were gathered from a man aged 80 or over with acute or convalescent COVID-19.

The chain couples TRBV7-2 to TRBJ2-2; TRBD1 matches at 9 bases. After removal of 2 bases from V and 1 base from J, the junction contained 2 bases not matched to a gene. The CDR3 length is 16 residues. In germline, CDR1 is SGHTA, CDR2 FQGNSA. In DNA form, the CDR3 reads TGTGCCAGCAGCTTACTGGGACAGGGGAACACCGGGGAGCTGTTTTTT. Amino acid sequence: CASSLLGQGNTGELFF.

This clone was detected a few times. The rearrangement uses TRBV7-2 and TRBJ2-7; 9 positions match TRBD2. This CDR3 comprises 15 residues. The trim removed 5 bases at V and 0 bases at J, leaving 5 bases unmatched. Per germline, CDR1 SGHTA and CDR2 FQGNSA. The CDR3 DNA reads TGTGCCAGCAGCGAGGCGGGAGGGAGCTCCTACGAGCAGTACTTC. This gives the protein CASSEAGGSSYEQYF.

The gene calls are TRBV11-2 and TRBJ2-7, with TRBD2 matching over 7 bases. The trim removed 10 bases at V and 2 bases at J, leaving 8 bases unmatched. Germline V gene lookup returns CDR1 SGHAT and CDR2 FQNNGV. CDR3 length equals 13 residues. CDR3 sequence: CATGEGSAYEQYF. CDR3 DNA: TGTGCCACCGGGGAGGGGTCGGCCTACGAGCAGTACTTC. Full variable domain (missing parts from reference TRBV11-2 and TRBJ2-7): EAGVAQSPRYKIIEKRQSVAFWCNPISGHATLYWYQQILGQGPKLLIQFQNNGVVDDSQLPKDRFSAERLKGVDSTLKIQPAKLEDSAVYLCATGEGSAYEQYFGPGTRLTVT.

V and J are TRBV19 and TRBJ2-1; D is possibly TRBD2 (5 bases). CDR1 LNHDA and CDR2 SQIVND come from the germline V gene (reference sequence). The CDR3 runs 16 residues. Trimming left V 6 bases short and J 0 bases short, with 15 bases between. The CDR3 DNA follows: TGTGCCAGTAGCGCGATGCGGGCTAGCTCCTACAATGAGCAGTTCTTC. It specifies CASSAMRASSYNEQFF.

The chain carries TRBV3-1 (or the pseudogene TRBV3-2) and TRBJ2-7, with a weak D call TRBD2 (6 bases). Germline CDR1 and CDR2: LGHDT and YNNKEL (reference sequence). The CDR3 loop spans 16 amino acids. The V end lost 4 bases, the J end lost 0 bases, and 16 bases lay between the germline ends. CDR3 bases: TGTGCCAGCAGCCCTGGGACTTTTCGAAGCTCCTACGAGCAGTACTTC. This encodes CASSPGTFRSSYEQYF.

The chain couples TRBV5-1 to TRBJ1-2; perhaps TRBD1 as D (5 bases). The germline V gene has CDR1 SGHRS and CDR2 YFSETQ. Deletions cut 0 bases from V and 4 bases from J, with 10 bases between. The CDR3 runs to 14 residues. The DNA of the CDR3 is TGCGCCAGCAGCTTGGACAGGACCATCTATGGCTACACCTTC. The encoded protein is CASSLDRTIYGYTF. The full variable domain, its missing parts supplied by reference TRBV5-1 and TRBJ1-2, is KAGVTQTPRYLIKTRGQQVTLSCSPISGHRSVSWYQQTPGQGLQFLFEYFSETQRNKGNFPGRFSGRQFSNSRSEMNVSTLELGDSALYLCASSLDRTIYGYTFGSGTRLTVV.

CDR3 sequence (DNA): TGTGCCAGTAGTATGCCACTACAGGGAAACGGCTACACCTTC. It encodes CASSMPLQGNGYTF. V usage is TRBV19 and J usage is TRBJ1-2; D is perhaps TRBD1 (6 bases). CDR3 length: 14 amino acids. Trimming cost V 3 bases and J 8 bases, with 16 bases left between them. Germline values: CDR1 LNHDA, CDR2 SQIVND (reference sequence).

This clone has just a few counts. The gene calls are TRBV2 and TRBJ1-5; tentatively, D is TRBD1 (6 bases). Trimming took off 8 bases at V and 0 bases at J, with 14 bases between the two ends. This CDR3 comprises 15 residues. Germline V gene lookup returns CDR1 SNHLY and CDR2 FYNNEI. In nucleotides, the CDR3 is TGTGCCAGCGGGCAACAGGGTACTAGCAATCAGCCCCAGCATTTT. Residues: CASGQQGTSNQPQHF.

The chain employs TRBV15 and TRBJ1-1; D gene ambiguous. Deletions cut 8 bases from V and 5 bases from J, with 15 bases between. The CDR3 has 13 amino acids. The germline CDR1 and CDR2 sequences are LNHNV and YYDKDF (reference sequence). The CDR3 protein is CATLVLEETEAFF. The CDR3 nucleotides read TGTGCCACCTTGGTTCTGGAGGAGACTGAAGCTTTCTTT.

CDR3 nucleotides: TGTGCCAGCAGTTTATTCCCCGGACAGACCTACAATGAGCAGTTCTTC. As protein: CASSLFPGQTYNEQFF. This sequence joins TRBV27 and TRBJ2-1; D might be TRBD1 (6 bases). V was pared by 1 base and J by 2 bases, with 12 bases between. Germline CDR1 and CDR2: MNHEY and SMNVEV (reference sequence). This CDR3 region has 16 residues.

This clone was seen just once. The chain combines TRBV23-1 with TRBJ2-5, with 9 nucleotides matching TRBD1. TRBV23-1 is placed among ORFs of uncertain function. This CDR3 has 17 amino acids. Unmatched junction bases numbered 6, after V lost 0 bases and J lost 1 base. CDR3 region: CASSQSQDRGSQETQYF. The CDR3 bases are TGCGCCAGCAGTCAATCCCAGGACAGGGGATCCCAAGAGACCCAGTACTTC.

V is TRBV11-2 and J is TRBJ1-6; no clear D. Germline-derived CDR1 and CDR2 are SGHAT and FQNNGV. V dropped 1 base and J dropped 10 bases, with 11 bases sitting between them. CDR3 size: 14 residues. The CDR3 is CASSLGSRNSPLHF. The CDR3 DNA sequence: TGTGCCAGCAGCTTAGGGTCGAGGAACTCACCCCTCCACTTT.

This clone was observed a single time. The chain carries TRBV13 and TRBJ2-7, with 11 bases lining up with TRBD2. The CDR3 covers 15 residues. The germline V gene encodes CDR1 PRHDT and CDR2 FYEKMQ (reference sequence). V was clipped by 5 bases and J by 6 bases; unmatched bases: 9. The CDR3 loop is CASSPIAGGGGEQYF. The CDR3 DNA is TGTGCCAGCAGCCCAATAGCGGGAGGGGGCGGCGAGCAGTACTTC.

The chain has TRBV5-4 and TRBJ2-4, with TRBD2 as a possible D gene (5 bases). There are 17 residues in the CDR3. Trimming removed 4 bases at V and 0 bases at J, with 17 bases between. CDR1 is SGHNT and CDR2 is YYREEE in the germline V gene (reference sequence). CDR3: CASSADGGHLAKNIQYF. CDR3 bases: TGTGCCAGCAGCGCGGACGGAGGCCATTTAGCCAAAAACATTCAGTACTTC.

The genes are TRBV15 and TRBJ2-7; 7 bases fit TRBD1. CDR1 and CDR2 (germline): LNHNV, YYDKDF (reference sequence). The V and J ends lost 5 bases and 3 bases, in that order; junction bases with no gene match: 4. There are 13 residues in the CDR3. CDR3 DNA: TGTGCCACCAGCGATGCAGGGGGCTACGAGCAGTACTTC. Its translation: CATSDAGGYEQYF.

In DNA, the CDR3 is TGTGCCATCAGTGAGTCGAGGGACAGGGGGAGAAGTGGCTACACCTTC. The encoded protein is CAISESRDRGRSGYTF. The chain combines TRBV10-3 with TRBJ1-2; 11 positions match TRBD1. V was clipped by 0 bases and J by 7 bases; unmatched bases: 7. The CDR3 extends over 16 amino acids. CDR1 is ENHRY and CDR2 is SYGVKD in the germline V gene.

The J gene is TRBJ2-3, the V gene TRBV2; the match to TRBD2 covers 10 bases. Germline V gene lookup returns CDR1 SNHLY and CDR2 FYNNEI. This CDR3 has 18 residues. The V segment lost 1 base and the J segment 6 bases; nucleotides outside the gene matches: 13. The CDR3 DNA reads as TGTGCCAGCAGTGAAGGTCCTGGGAGCGGGAGGGTGATCGATACGCAGTATTTT. This gives the protein CASSEGPGSGRVIDTQYF.

V is TRBV27 and J is TRBJ2-3, with TRBD2 matching 11 bases. With V trimmed by 2 bases and J by 5 bases, 3 bases remained unmatched. The germline CDR1 and CDR2 sequences are MNHEY and SMNVEV (reference sequence). The CDR3 has 15 amino acids. The CDR3 region is CASSLTSGRGDTQYF. In DNA form, the CDR3 reads TGTGCCAGCAGTTTAACTAGCGGGAGAGGAGATACGCAGTATTTT.